This T cell receptor (beta chain) was recorded in a study of CD4 T cells in relation to SARS-CoV-2 and coronaviruses. Findings and limits, study-wide: Memory recall responses, not primary responses primed in culture, are what the assay detects. This crossreactivity analysis covered spike protein alone, no other viral proteins.

Assay: immunoSEQ multiplex PCR; the TCRdb copy retains only in-frame clones and omits some. The repertoire holds 43,000 or so clones, with about four fifths as singletons. As for this clone: Antigen unknown.

CDR1 is LGHDT, CDR2 YNNKEL, per germline (reference sequence). Deletions cut 1 base from V and 2 bases from J, with 16 bases between. CDR3 size: 17 residues. Naive and memory CD4+ T cells were separated from cryopreserved PBMCs. Sorted naive or memory CD4+ cells met CEF peptides for 10 days. The sample consisted of naive CD4+ T cells from PBMCs, cultured in vitro. As to subset: naive CD4+ T cells isolated by negative enrichment. The TCR was taken from an adult with COVID-19. The V gene is TRBV3-1 (or the pseudogene TRBV3-2), the J gene TRBJ2-3, with a weak D call TRBD1 (5 bases). The CDR3: CASSQGGRVFTTDTQYF. CDR3 DNA: TGTGCCAGCAGCCAAGGAGGCAGGGTTTTCACCACAGATACGCAGTATTTT.